The clone carrying this TCR beta chain has just a few counts. As originally analysed: Amplification with reference gene primers provided the estimates of nucleated cell counts. Data came from immunoSEQ multiplex PCR; TCRdb stores just in-frame clones and leaves some out. The DNA was the basis for D and trimming; V, J and clone size are from that table. The sample has about 110,000 clones; 75% to 80% are singletons. Trimming removed 3 bases at V and 7 bases at J, with 10 bases between. Germline loops: CDR1 MNHEY, CDR2 SVGEGT. The CDR3 has 13 amino acids. The record originates from a study of blood T cell repertoires in COVID-19. About the study: Nucleic acid was either cDNA or gDNA, and it came from T cells, B-cell-depleted T cells, or PBMCs.

The receptor comes from a woman older than 75 with active or convalescent COVID-19. V is TRBV6-2 or TRBV6-3 and J is TRBJ1-5; a weak D match, TRBD1 (5 bases). Material: peripheral blood. CDR3 residues: CASSYAGWQPQHF. CDR3 sequence (DNA): TGTGCCAGCAGTTATGCAGGGTGGCAGCCCCAGCATTTT.